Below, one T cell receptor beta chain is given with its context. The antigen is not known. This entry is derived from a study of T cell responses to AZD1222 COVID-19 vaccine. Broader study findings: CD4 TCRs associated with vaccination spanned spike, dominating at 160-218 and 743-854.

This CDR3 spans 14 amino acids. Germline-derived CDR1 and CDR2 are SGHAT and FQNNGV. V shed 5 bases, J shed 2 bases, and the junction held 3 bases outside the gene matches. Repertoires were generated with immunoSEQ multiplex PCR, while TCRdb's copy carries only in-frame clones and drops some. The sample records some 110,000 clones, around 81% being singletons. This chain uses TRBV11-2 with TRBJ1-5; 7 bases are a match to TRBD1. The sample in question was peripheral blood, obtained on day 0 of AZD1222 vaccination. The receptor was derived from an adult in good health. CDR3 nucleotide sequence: TGTGCCAGCAGCCCCGACAGGGGCAATCAGCCCCAGCATTTT. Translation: CASSPDRGNQPQHF. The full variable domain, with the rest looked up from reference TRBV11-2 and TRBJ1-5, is EAGVAQSPRYKIIEKRQSVAFWCNPISGHATLYWYQQILGQGPKLLIQFQNNGVVDDSQLPKDRFSAERLKGVDSTLKIQPAKLEDSAVYLCASSPDRGNQPQHFGDGTRLSIL.